This T cell receptor beta chain originates from a study of Tregs in tolerant kidney transplant recipients (dated by TCRdb to between 2018 and 2021). Context from the whole study: The study used TCRbeta sequencing to identify donor-specific regulatory T cells before combined kidney and bone marrow transplantation, then tracked those cells after transplant. Beyond this particular receptor, the publication reports: Biological reproducibility was not directly addressed, though technical replication error appeared minimal. The most biologically relevant and donor-specific TCRbeta repertoire appeared to be identified by expanding Tregs with activated donor B cells. Because the PCR primers were changed over time for some patients, nucleotide-level comparison could not be performed across the samples from those patients. The study was limited by small patient numbers, and the findings need validation in larger populations and under other immunosuppression protocols. Donor-specific Treg expansion was found to exceed global Treg expansion in tolerant patients, suggesting antigen-driven rather than nonspecific expansion.

Related donors were used in the transplants with nonmyeloablative bone marrow transplantation, and mixed chimerism was transient in the human trials. Unstimulated Tregs (CD4+CD25+CD127-), CD4+ non-Tregs (CD4+CD25-), CD4 and CD8 cells were FACS-sorted from thawed PBMCs. Several combined kidney and bone marrow transplant recipients from the ITN036ST trial were included as patients, and samples were available only from these trial subjects. Healthy control blood was separated into PBMCs by Ficoll density gradient and cryopreserved, and patient PBMCs were collected both before and after transplant. Concerning this clone: Its antigen is still unknown. Within one base of it there is no much larger clone, and no base qualities were kept.

The CDR3 has 14 amino acids, counting the end cysteine and phenylalanine. The read is trimmed to its CDR3 DNA, 42 bases read in frame from base 1. Sequences MNHNY (CDR1) and SVGAGI (CDR2) are obtained from the germline V gene (reference sequence). V lost 7 bases and J lost 0 bases; the stretch between them is 13 bases long. For TCRbeta CDR3 sequencing, genomic DNA was extracted from sorted cells using the QIAGEN DNeasy Blood and Tissue Kit. Through immunoSEQ, high-throughput TCRbeta CDR3 sequencing was done commercially, including PCR amplification with internal controls and bias correction. The study's processing was this. Unique productive TCRbeta sequences were defined by CDR3 nucleotide sequence where primers matched, otherwise by CDR3 amino acid sequence with Vbeta and Jbeta genes. To correct for sorting error, sequences found in more than one sorted population at a frequency ratio of 2:1 or less were discarded, and the remaining shared sequences were assigned to the population with the higher frequency. A sequence was defined as donor-reactive if the sequence was expanded at least 5-fold in CFSE-low cells compared with unstimulated cells and had a frequency of at least 0.01% in CFSE-low cells. Jensen-Shannon divergence calculated on the top 100 TCRbeta sequences ranked by frequency was used to measure repertoire divergence. For samples with multiple sequencing runs, sorting error was corrected in each run separately before the runs were combined. TCRdb retrieved this table from immuneACCESS and kept in-frame rearrangements only. Not all clones are present; in checked studies, unresolved V genes account for under half, and no reason is known for the remainder. V and J calls and clone size are copied from that table; D and trimming were computed from the DNA. For this sample the table gives roughly 80,000 clones, of which about 91% were detected only once. The leading ten clones occupy around 1.6% of the sample.

The material was CD4+ T cells from blood (PBMCs), obtained 24 months after the transplant. The V and J genes are TRBV6-6 and TRBJ2-7, and perhaps TRBD2 as D gene, on 5 matching bases. The sequence was obtained from a human patient who received a combined kidney and bone marrow transplant. Some T cells present after a transplant may be cells of the graft donor. The CDR3 here reads CASTPRADSYEQYF. The DNA reads as follows: TGTGCCAGCACCCCCCGAGCGGACTCCTACGAGCAGTACTTC.